Sequencing of this T cell receptor (beta chain) was carried out in a study of molecular identifiers for immune sequencing clone quantification. Overall study findings and caveats: Naive cells had under 1% of molecules in clones above 20 RNA copies, effectors over 97%. Barcode sharing among identical TCR molecules could make large clones appear smaller.

Trimming left V 0 bases short and J 6 bases short, with 16 bases between. The germline V gene has CDR1 MGHRA and CDR2 YSYEKL. This CDR3 is 16 amino acids long. Input for naive CD8 libraries was about 18,000 to 1,000,000 sorted cells; the RNA fraction used was 10%, 30% or 50%. TCRdb redid the calling of the PCR reads with MiXCR, one entry per CDR3 protein. The repertoire includes 85,000 to 90,000 distinct CDR3 sequences, more than 20% of them detected once, and 0.78% sits in the top ten. This clonotype has ten or more counts. The antigen is not known. This clonotype was sampled from a human donor in good health. Some libraries in this study had Jurkat cell RNA spiked in. The source material was naive CD8+ T cells from blood, with Jurkat cell RNA spiked in. Subset denoted: FACS-sorted CD8+CD4-CCR7+CD45RA+ naive T cells. The chain is built from TRBV4-1 and TRBJ2-3; D not certain. The CDR3 DNA reads as TGCGCCAGCAGCCAAGATTTCACCGGGCCTTTGGATACGCAGTATTTT. Translated, it gives CASSQDFTGPLDTQYF.